Presented here are 21 T cell receptor beta chains from one specimen sequenced in a study of T cell changes during pregnancy in multiple sclerosis. Clones were sequenced by immunoSEQ multiplex PCR, and TCRdb holds only the in-frame ones, with some missing. The table lists about 68,000 clones, more than 80% of them singletons, with 0.86% in the top ten. Sequenced material: peripheral blood, taken in the second trimester of pregnancy. These receptors all stem from a female donor with multiple sclerosis, enrolled in a pregnancy study.

This sequence joins TRBV7-9 and TRBJ2-3, with TRBD2 matching 8 bases. The germline gives CDR1 SEHNR, CDR2 FQNEAQ (reference sequence). The CDR3 is 16 residues long. The junction had 5 bases not matched to a gene; V was cut back by 1 base and J by 2 bases. CDR3 sequence: CASSLVLAEDTDTQYF. In DNA, the CDR3 is TGTGCCAGCAGCTTAGTACTAGCGGAGGACACAGATACGCAGTATTTT.

The chain joins TRBV7-3 to TRBJ2-1; 11 bases are a match to TRBD2. The CDR3 contains 15 residues. After removal of 3 bases from V and 7 bases from J, the junction contained 5 bases not matched to a gene. Germline V gene sequence: CDR1 SGHTA, CDR2 FQGTGA. CDR3 coding DNA: TGTGCCAGCAGCTTCTTCACTAGCGGGAGTAATGAGCAGTTCTTC. It is translated as CASSFFTSGSNEQFF.

This clone was found once. CDR3 in amino acids: CASSSTTDSGTEAFF. For the CDR3, the DNA is TGTGCCAGCTCTAGCACGACAGACTCGGGCACTGAAGCTTTCTTT. The J gene is TRBJ1-1, the V gene TRBV18; D possibly corresponds to TRBD1 (5 bases). Trimming stripped 6 bases from V and 4 bases from J, with 18 bases between. The length of the CDR3 is 15 residues. CDR1 is KGHSH and CDR2 is LQKENI in the germline V gene.

The chain recombines TRBV18 with TRBJ2-5; tentative D call: TRBD1 (6 bases). The CDR3 has 16 residues. The ends were cut back, 1 base at V and 1 base at J, with 13 bases in the middle. CDR1 and CDR2 from the germline V gene are KGHSH and LQKENI. The CDR3 reads CASSPQNQGTQETQYF. The CDR3 DNA reads as TGTGCCAGCTCACCACAAAACCAGGGGACCCAAGAGACCCAGTACTTC.

J is TRBJ2-5 and V is TRBV20-1; no definite D call. Germline V lookup: CDR1 DFQATT, CDR2 SNEGSKA (reference sequence). Trimming left V 6 bases short and J 3 bases short, with 5 bases between. The CDR3 is made up of 10 amino acids. The CDR3: CSALEETQYF. The CDR3 nucleotides are TGCAGTGCCCTCGAAGAGACCCAGTACTTC.

The chain employs TRBV25-1 and TRBJ2-3; D is perhaps TRBD1 (6 bases). The CDR3 consists of 16 residues. CDR1 is MGHDK, CDR2 SYGVNS, per germline. Trimming cost V 3 bases and J 3 bases, with 16 bases left between them. The CDR3 nucleotides are TGTGCCAGCAGTGATGGGGGCCAGGGTAAGACAGATACGCAGTATTTT. Translated, it gives CASSDGGQGKTDTQYF.

This rearrangement joins TRBV9 to TRBJ2-3; D possibly corresponds to TRBD2 (5 bases). This CDR3 comprises 13 residues. V lost 4 bases and J 2 bases, leaving 8 bases between the germline ends. Germline-derived CDR1 and CDR2 are SGDLS and YYNGEE. The CDR3 DNA reads TGTGCCAGCAGCACCGGGATCACAGATACGCAGTATTTT. Its protein product is CASSTGITDTQYF.

The chain employs TRBV2 and TRBJ2-7; 7 nucleotides agree with TRBD2. Germline loops: CDR1 SNHLY, CDR2 FYNNEI. With V trimmed by 6 bases and J by 0 bases, 8 bases remained unmatched. The CDR3 has 15 residues. In DNA form, the CDR3 reads TGTGCCAGCAGCCGAGGGGAGGGAAGCTCCTACGAGCAGTACTTC. Its translation: CASSRGEGSSYEQYF.

V usage is TRBV6-5 and J usage is TRBJ2-7, with 7 nucleotides matching TRBD1. This CDR3 region has 12 residues. Trimming at V came to 7 bases and at J to 0 bases, leaving 0 bases not matched to a gene. Germline V gene sequence: CDR1 MNHEY, CDR2 SVGAGI. The CDR3 region is CASTGGSYEQYF. Written as DNA, the CDR3 is TGTGCCAGCACAGGGGGCTCCTACGAGCAGTACTTC.

The chain links TRBV19 to TRBJ2-5, with TRBD2 matching over 8 bases. The trim removed 4 bases at V and 1 base at J, leaving 8 bases unmatched. The germline gives CDR1 LNHDA, CDR2 SQIVND (reference sequence). This CDR3 has 16 residues. The CDR3 coding sequence is TGTGCCAGTAGTAGGGCTCGCGGGGGGCCCCAAGAGACCCAGTACTTC. Encoded protein: CASSRARGGPQETQYF.

The V gene is TRBV6-5, the J gene TRBJ1-5; D is perhaps TRBD1 (5 bases). Trimming cost V 2 bases and J 7 bases, with 15 bases left between them. The CDR3 sequence is 15 residues long. Germline-derived CDR1 and CDR2 are MNHEY and SVGAGI. Here the CDR3 reads CASSYGQGGLQPQHF. CDR3 in DNA: TGTGCCAGCAGTTACGGGCAGGGCGGCCTCCAGCCCCAGCATTTT.

This chain joins TRBV10-3 and TRBJ2-7; 8 bases map to TRBD1. The V segment lost 6 bases and the J segment 1 base; nucleotides outside the gene matches: 11. The V gene's germline CDR1 is ENHRY and CDR2 SYGVKD. The CDR3 sequence is 16 residues long. The CDR3 region is CAISDTGTGWSYEQYF. The CDR3 DNA follows: TGTGCCATCAGCGATACCGGGACAGGATGGTCCTACGAGCAGTACTTC.

The chain recombines TRBV6-4 with TRBJ2-3; 7 nucleotides agree with TRBD1. Germline lookup yields CDR1 MRHNA and CDR2 SNTAGT. The CDR3 spans 16 residues. The junction had 9 bases not matched to a gene; V was cut back by 6 bases and J by 0 bases. The CDR3 nucleotides are TGTGCCAGCAGCGCTGGGACAGAATATAGCACAGATACGCAGTATTTT. Protein: CASSAGTEYSTDTQYF.

The chain uses TRBV6-4 and TRBJ2-1; 8 bases align to TRBD2. The V and J ends lost 6 bases and 6 bases, in that order; junction bases with no gene match: 1. Per germline, CDR1 MRHNA and CDR2 SNTAGT. The CDR3 is 12 residues long. Here the CDR3 DNA reads TGTGCCAGCAGGAGCGGGGGCAATGAGCAGTTCTTC. Its translation: CASRSGGNEQFF.

The chain has TRBV5-6 and TRBJ2-5; TRBD1 matches at 7 bases. This CDR3 is built from 13 residues. The trim removed 3 bases at V and 5 bases at J, leaving 4 bases unmatched. Germline-derived CDR1 and CDR2 are SGHDT and YYEEEE. The CDR3 sequence: CASSSDRLETQYF. The CDR3 DNA sequence: TGTGCCAGCAGCTCGGACAGGCTGGAGACCCAGTACTTC.

This chain connects TRBV5-6 to TRBJ2-5; 8 nucleotides match TRBD2. The J call may be faulty, since TRBJ2-7 better matches the DNA end. Germline lookup yields CDR1 SGHDT and CDR2 YYEEEE. The CDR3 extends over 15 amino acids. The CDR3 loop reads CASSLYTSGTYEQYF. CDR3 sequence (DNA): TGTGCCAGCAGCTTGTATACTAGCGGAACCTACGAGCAGTACTTC.

The rearrangement links TRBV6-1 to TRBJ1-2; D is perhaps TRBD1 (5 bases). V was trimmed by 6 bases and J by 5 bases, leaving 13 bases between them. The CDR3 is 13 amino acids. Germline CDR1 is MNHNS and CDR2 is SASEGT. CDR3 in amino acids: CASRVGGRYGYTF. CDR3 DNA sequence: TGTGCCAGCAGGGTCGGGGGTCGTTATGGCTACACCTTC.

The J gene is TRBJ1-5, the V gene TRBV27; no firm D call. V was clipped by 5 bases and J by 2 bases, with 10 bases between them. The CDR3 has 14 amino acids. Germline V gene sequence: CDR1 MNHEY, CDR2 SMNVEV (reference sequence). The CDR3 sequence: CASSPGFGNQPQHF. CDR3 bases: TGTGCCAGCAGTCCGGGGTTTGGCAATCAGCCCCAGCATTTT.

V gene TRBV11-3 combines with J gene TRBJ1-3; 7 bases are a match to TRBD1. Germline CDR1 reads SGHNT; CDR2 reads YENEEA. This CDR3 contains 16 residues. V trimming: 1 base; J trimming: 2 bases; junction bases outside the gene matches: 5. CDR3 sequence (DNA): TGTGCCAGCAGCTTAGGACAGGGCGGAACTGGAAACACCATATATTTT. This sequence encodes CASSLGQGGTGNTIYF.

Only a few counts were recorded for this clone. The V call is TRBV13, the J call TRBJ2-3; a possible D gene is TRBD2 (6 bases). Trimming pared 6 bases from V and 6 bases from J, leaving 10 bases between. Germline CDR1 and CDR2: PRHDT and FYEKMQ (reference sequence). This CDR3 is built from 12 residues. The CDR3 DNA reads TGTGCCAGCAGGACTAGTTTGGATACGCAGTATTTT. It specifies CASRTSLDTQYF.

The chain recombines TRBV7-9 with TRBJ1-5; D gene ambiguous. The CDR3 has 15 residues. Trimming stripped 5 bases from V and 5 bases from J, with 16 bases between. Germline CDR1 and CDR2: SEHNR and FQNEAQ (reference sequence). The CDR3 DNA sequence: TGTGCCAGCAGCGCCACTGGAGTCTCCTATCAGCCCCAGCATTTT. Its protein is CASSATGVSYQPQHF. The full variable domain, rest sourced from reference TRBV7-9 and TRBJ1-5, is DTGVSQNPRHKITKRGQNVTFRCDPISEHNRLYWYRQTLGQGPEFLTYFQNEAQLEKSRLLSDRFSAERPKGSFSTLEIQRTEQGDSAMYLCASSATGVSYQPQHFGDGTRLSIL.